What follows is one TCR beta chain and its context. This sample is drawn from a study of blood T cell repertoires in COVID-19. Across the study: Spain, Italy and the United States supplied samples that represented acute and convalescent COVID-19. T cells, B-cell-depleted T cells, or PBMCs supplied cDNA or gDNA.

Original handling: Reference gene primer amplification yielded estimated nucleated cell counts. Assay: immunoSEQ multiplex PCR; the TCRdb copy retains only in-frame clones and omits some. V, J and clone size reflect that table, while D and trimming were determined from the DNA. Here the sample spans some 300,000 clones, around 88% being singletons. This CDR3 comprises 13 residues. Germline V CDR1 and CDR2: SGHNT, YYREEE (reference sequence). V lost 2 bases, J lost 5 bases, and 11 bases lay in between. Sample: peripheral blood. The source is a woman aged 30 to 39 who had recovered from COVID-19. The J gene is TRBJ2-7, the V gene TRBV5-4, with D perhaps TRBD1 (6 bases). The CDR3 reads CASSFSDRNEQYF. CDR3 sequence (DNA): TGTGCCAGCAGCTTCTCTGACAGGAACGAGCAGTACTTC. The variable domain in full, completed from reference TRBV5-4 and TRBJ2-7, reads ETGVTQSPTHLIKTRGQQVTLRCSSQSGHNTVSWYQQALGQGPQFIFQYYREEENGRGNFPPRFSGLQFPNYSSELNVNALELDDSALYLCASSFSDRNEQYFGPGTRLTVT.